This TCR beta chain was sequenced in a study of cytomegalovirus exposure and HLA in healthy donors. Turning to the study itself: One earlier analysis, a look at some 180 million T cells, found some 100 million unique TCR beta sequences. Overall study findings and caveats: In presence/absence analyses, roughly uniform sequencing depth across donors was assumed. In a later analysis, V- and J-gene trimming of beta chains associated with a DCLRE1C missense variant, replicated independently. CMV serostatus was the only immune exposure information that was available.

V dropped 5 bases and J dropped 6; count of bases not matched to a gene: 6. The CDR3 consists of 14 residues. CDR1 is SGHTA and CDR2 is FQGNSA in the germline V gene. Primers included in the PCR were 60 Vbeta and 13 Jbeta primers. Profiled with immunoSEQ multiplex PCR; TCRdb holds only in-frame clones, not every one. Of around 130,000 clones in the sample, about 75% were seen once. Of note for this clone: What it binds is unknown.

The chain couples TRBV7-2 to TRBJ2-2; 7 bases are shared with TRBD2. The receptor was isolated from a woman in her 30s in good health and CMV-seronegative. Material: PBMCs. The CDR3 spells CASSPRLAPGELFF. CDR3 nucleotide sequence: TGTGCCAGCAGCCCCCGACTAGCCCCCGGGGAGCTGTTTTTT.